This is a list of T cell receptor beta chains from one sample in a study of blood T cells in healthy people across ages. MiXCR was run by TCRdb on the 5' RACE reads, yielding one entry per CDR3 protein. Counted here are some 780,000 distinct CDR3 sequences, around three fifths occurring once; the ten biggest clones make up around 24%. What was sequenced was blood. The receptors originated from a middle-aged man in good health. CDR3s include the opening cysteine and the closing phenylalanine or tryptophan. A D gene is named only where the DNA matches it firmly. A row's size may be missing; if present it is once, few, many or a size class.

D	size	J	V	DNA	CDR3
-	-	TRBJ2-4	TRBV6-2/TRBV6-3	TGTGCCAGCAGTTACGCCCCGGAGAGCGACCGCCTAGCCAAAAACATTCAGTACTTC	CASSYAPESDRLAKNIQYF
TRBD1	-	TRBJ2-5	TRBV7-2	TGTGCCAGCAGCTTAGGAGACAGGGGGTGGCAAGAGACCCAGTACTTC	CASSLGDRGWQETQYF
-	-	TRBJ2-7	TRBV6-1	TGTGCCAGCAGTGCCGGGACTTTATACGGGCAGTACTTC	CASSAGTLYGQYF
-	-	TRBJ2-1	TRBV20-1	TGCAGTGCTAGAGATGGGCAGAGCTCCTACAATGAGCAGTTCTTC	CSARDGQSSYNEQFF
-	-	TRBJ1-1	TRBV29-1	TGCAGCGTTGTAGGGGATGGAGAAGCTTTCTTT	CSVVGDGEAFF
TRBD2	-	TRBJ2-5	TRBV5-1	TGCGCCAGCAGCTTGCGGGGGGAGGAGACCCAGTACTTC	CASSLRGEETQYF
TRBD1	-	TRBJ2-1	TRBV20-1	TGCAGTGCTAGACCTAGGGACAGGGGCTCCTACAATGAGCAGTTCTTC	CSARPRDRGSYNEQFF
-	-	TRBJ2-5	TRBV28	TGTGCCAGCAGTTTATTTAGGACGGATTGGAGTGGAGAGACCCAGTACTTC	CASSLFRTDWSGETQYF
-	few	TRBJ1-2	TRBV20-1	TGCAGTGCTAGGAGGTTGGTTGCCGGTACTAACTATGGCTACACCTTC	CSARRLVAGTNYGYTF
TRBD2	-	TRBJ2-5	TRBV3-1	TGTGCCAGCAGCCAAGATGGGAGGGACCAAGAGACCCAGTACTTC	CASSQDGRDQETQYF
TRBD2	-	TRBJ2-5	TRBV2	TGTGCCAGCAGCGACCCCGGACTAGCGGCAGAGACCCAGTACTTC	CASSDPGLAAETQYF
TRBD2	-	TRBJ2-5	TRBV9	TGTGCCAGCAGCCTCAACCCGGGACTAGCTGCTGAGACCCAGTACTTC	CASSLNPGLAAETQYF
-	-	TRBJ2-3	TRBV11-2	TGTGCCAGCAGCTTTGGGTCGGGGGTAGATACGCAGTATTTT	CASSFGSGVDTQYF
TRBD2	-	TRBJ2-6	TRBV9	TGTGCCAGCAGCTCCGGACTAGCGGGAGTATCTGGGGCCAACGTCCTGACTTTC	CASSSGLAGVSGANVLTF
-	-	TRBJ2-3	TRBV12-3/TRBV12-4	TGTGCCAGCAGTGTCTCGTTGGATAATACGCAGTATTTT	CASSVSLDNTQYF
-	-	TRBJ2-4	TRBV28	TGCGCCAGCAGTTATTATACAGGTCAGCTAGCCAAAAACATTCAGTACTTC	CASSYYTGQLAKNIQYF
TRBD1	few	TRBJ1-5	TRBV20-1	TGCAGTGCTGGGACAGAGAATCAGCCCCAGCATTTT	CSAGTENQPQHF
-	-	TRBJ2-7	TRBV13	TGTGCCAGCAGCTTAAGGAACAGGGACTACGAGCAGTACTTC	CASSLRNRDYEQYF
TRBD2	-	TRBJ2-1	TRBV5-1	TGCGCCAGCAGCCCAGGCGGGACTATCTACAATGAGCAGTTCTTC	CASSPGGTIYNEQFF
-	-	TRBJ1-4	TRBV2	TGTGCCAGCAGAGAACAGTCAACTAATGAAAAACTGTTTTTT	CASREQSTNEKLFF
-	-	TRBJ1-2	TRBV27	TGTGCCAGCAGCCTTGGCAGGGTGGGAGCAGGAGGCTACACCTTC	CASSLGRVGAGGYTF
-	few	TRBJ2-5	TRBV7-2	TGTGCCAGCAGCTTACTGCAGCGATCTGGAGGCAATGAGCAGTACTTC	CASSLLQRSGGNEQYF
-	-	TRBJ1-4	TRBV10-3	TGTGCCATCAGTGACCGAGACAGTGCAACTAATGAAAAACTGTTTTTT	CAISDRDSATNEKLFF
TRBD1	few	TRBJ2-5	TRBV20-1	TGCAGTGCTAGTTCTCAGGGACAGGGAGTATACCAAGAGACCCAGTACTTC	CSASSQGQGVYQETQYF
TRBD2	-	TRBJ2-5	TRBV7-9	TGTGCCAGCAGCTTAGGTACTAGCGGGGGAGCCTTCCAAGAGACCCAGTACTTC	CASSLGTSGGAFQETQYF
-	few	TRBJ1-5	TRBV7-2	TGTGCCAGCAGCTTAGCTTCCAGTCAGCCCCAGCATTTT	CASSLASSQPQHF
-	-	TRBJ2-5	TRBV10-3	TGTGCCATCGGAGAAGGCGGGGCCAGGGTTGATGAGACCCAGTACTTC	CAIGEGGARVDETQYF
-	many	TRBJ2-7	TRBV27	TGTGCCAGCAGTGGGACCCCCTACGAGCAGTACTTC	CASSGTPYEQYF
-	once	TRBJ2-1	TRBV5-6	TGTGCCAGCAGCTTGTATAGGGGGGACTACAATGAGCAGTTCTTC	CASSLYRGDYNEQFF
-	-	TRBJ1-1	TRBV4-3	TGCGCCAGCAGCCTCGACAGTACGACTGAAGCTTTCTTT	CASSLDSTTEAFF
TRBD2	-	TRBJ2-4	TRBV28	TGTGCCAGCCCGCCAGCGGGGGACTCCCTAGCCAAAAACATTCAGTACTTC	CASPPAGDSLAKNIQYF
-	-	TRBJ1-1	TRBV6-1	TGTGCCAGCAGTAAACTCATCGCGACCCCAGGGGACACTGAAGCTTTCTTT	CASSKLIATPGDTEAFF
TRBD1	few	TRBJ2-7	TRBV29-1	TGCAGAAGGGGACAGGGGTTTGCCTACGAGCAGTACTTC	CRRGQGFAYEQYF
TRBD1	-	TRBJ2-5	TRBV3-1	TGTGCCAGCAGCCAAGGACAGGGGGACGGAGAGACCCAGTACTTC	CASSQGQGDGETQYF
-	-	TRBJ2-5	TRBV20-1	TGCAGTGCTAGAACACAGGGTGAAGAGACCCAGTACTTC	CSARTQGEETQYF
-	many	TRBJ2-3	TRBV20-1	TGCAGTGCTAGCCGTCTCAGCGGAGCGGATACGCAGTATTTT	CSASRLSGADTQYF
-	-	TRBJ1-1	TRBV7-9	TGTGCCAGCAGCCGAGGGGGTACGAACACTGAAGCTTTCTTT	CASSRGGTNTEAFF
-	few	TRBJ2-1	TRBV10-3	TGTGCCATCACCCGCGACACGGTCCTCCCGGGCAATGAGCAGTTCTTC	CAITRDTVLPGNEQFF
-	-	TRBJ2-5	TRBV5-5	TGTGCCAGCAGCCCCCGGGACAACGAAGAGACCCAGTACTTC	CASSPRDNEETQYF
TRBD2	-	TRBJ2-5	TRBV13	TGTGCCAGCAGCTTATTTCTCAGCGGGGACGACCTAGAGACCCAGTACTTC	CASSLFLSGDDLETQYF
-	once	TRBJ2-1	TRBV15	TGTGCCACCAGCAGAGATCTTGCGCCGGGGGTCTCCCACAATGAGCAGTTCTTC	CATSRDLAPGVSHNEQFF